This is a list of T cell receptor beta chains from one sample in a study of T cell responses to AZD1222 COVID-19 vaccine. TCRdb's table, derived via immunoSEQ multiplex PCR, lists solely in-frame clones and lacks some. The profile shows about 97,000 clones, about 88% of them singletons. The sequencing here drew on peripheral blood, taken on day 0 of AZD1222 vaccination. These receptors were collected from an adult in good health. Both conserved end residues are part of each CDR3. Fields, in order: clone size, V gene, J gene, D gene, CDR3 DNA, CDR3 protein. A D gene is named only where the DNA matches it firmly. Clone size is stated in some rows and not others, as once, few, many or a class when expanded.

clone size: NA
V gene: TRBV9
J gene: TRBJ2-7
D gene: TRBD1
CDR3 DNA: TGTGCCAGCCGCCCGGGACAGGTCTCCTACGAGCAGTACTTC
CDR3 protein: CASRPGQVSYEQYF

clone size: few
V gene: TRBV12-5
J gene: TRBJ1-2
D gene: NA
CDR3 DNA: TGTGCTAGTGGGGACTCCGACACGATCTATGGCTACACCTTC
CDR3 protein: CASGDSDTIYGYTF

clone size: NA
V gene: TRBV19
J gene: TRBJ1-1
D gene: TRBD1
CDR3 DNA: TGTGCCAGTAGTGCCACTGTCGACAGGGCGGCTTTCTTT
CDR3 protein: CASSATVDRAAFF

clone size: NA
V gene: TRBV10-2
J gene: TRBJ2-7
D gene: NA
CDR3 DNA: TGCGCCAGCAGCACCAGTTACGAGCAGTACTTC
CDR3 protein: CASSTSYEQYF

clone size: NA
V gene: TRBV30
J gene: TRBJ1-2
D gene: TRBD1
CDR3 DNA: TGTGCCTGGAAGGACCGACAGGGGAGGAACTATGGCTACACCTTC
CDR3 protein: CAWKDRQGRNYGYTF

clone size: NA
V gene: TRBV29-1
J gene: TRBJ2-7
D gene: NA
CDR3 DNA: TGCAGCGTTGTAGTGGACACTCCCTACGAGCAGTACTTC
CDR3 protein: CSVVVDTPYEQYF

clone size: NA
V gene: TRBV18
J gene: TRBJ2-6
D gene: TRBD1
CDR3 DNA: TGTGCCAGCTCACCACACCAAAGGGGGCCGTCAGTGGTGGTGGCCTCTGGGGCCAACGTCCTGACTTTC
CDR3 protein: CASSPHQRGPSVVVASGANVLTF

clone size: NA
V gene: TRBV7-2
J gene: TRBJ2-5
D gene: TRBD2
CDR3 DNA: TGTGCCAGCAGCTTAAACAGCGGGGGGGCCGGGCAGACCCAGTACTTC
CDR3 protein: CASSLNSGGAGQTQYF

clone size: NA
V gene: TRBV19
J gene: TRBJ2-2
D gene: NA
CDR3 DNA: TGTGCCAGTAGTATAGTTGAGGGCGCGGGCGGGGAGCTGTTTTTT
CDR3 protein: CASSIVEGAGGELFF

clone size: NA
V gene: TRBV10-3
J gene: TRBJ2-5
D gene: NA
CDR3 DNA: TGTGCCATCAGTGAGTCGAGCGGAGGGGGAGAGACCCAGTACTTC
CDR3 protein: CAISESSGGGETQYF

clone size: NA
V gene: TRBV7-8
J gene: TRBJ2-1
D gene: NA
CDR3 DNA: TGTGCCAGCAGCCCCGGGGGCAGGGGGGACAATGAGCAGTTCTTC
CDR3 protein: CASSPGGRGDNEQFF

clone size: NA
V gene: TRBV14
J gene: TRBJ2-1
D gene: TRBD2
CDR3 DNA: TGTGCCAGCAGCCCCGGGGGGTACAATGAGCAGTTCTTC
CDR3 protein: CASSPGGYNEQFF

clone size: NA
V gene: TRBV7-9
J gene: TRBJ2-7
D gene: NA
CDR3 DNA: TGTGCCAGCAGCTTTGCCGGGACCTACGAGCAGTACTTC
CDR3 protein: CASSFAGTYEQYF